This record looks at one T cell receptor beta chain sequence and its context. The source of the sample is a study of blood T cell repertoires in COVID-19. The repertoire was sequenced with immunoSEQ multiplex PCR; TCRdb's copy has only in-frame clones and lacks some. The data contain some 240,000 clones, approximately 85% of them singletons. Looked up from germline, CDR1 is SGHNT and CDR2 is YYREEE (reference sequence). The germline V and J ends were trimmed by 0 bases and 4 bases, with 16 bases remaining between them. The CDR3 loop spans 16 amino acids. This rearrangement joins TRBV5-4 to TRBJ1-1, with D possibly matching TRBD1 (6 bases). The TCR was taken from an older woman with COVID-19, enrolled during active disease. Sequenced material: peripheral blood. The CDR3 sequence: CASSLAITGLPTEAFF. DNA of the CDR3: TGTGCCAGCAGCTTGGCAATTACAGGGTTACCCACTGAAGCTTTCTTT.